A single sample is the source of the 8 T cell receptor beta chains below, sequenced in a study of blood T cell repertoires in COVID-19. Here immunoSEQ multiplex PCR was the method, and the copy in TCRdb shows in-frame clones only, minus some. Found here are 200,000 to 250,000 clones, 65% to 85% of them singletons; the top ten hold 3.5% to 4.5%. Sequencing was performed on PBMCs or T cells enriched from blood (not recorded which). The receptors here all came from a young man with acute COVID-19.

The chain links TRBV6-5 to TRBJ2-5; D is undetermined. V was pared by 0 bases and J by 1 base, with 12 bases between. Per germline, CDR1 MNHEY and CDR2 SVGAGI. The CDR3 has 16 amino acids. In nucleotides, the CDR3 is TGTGCCAGCAGTTACTCAATGGCGGCTATCCAAGAGACCCAGTACTTC. Encoded protein: CASSYSMAAIQETQYF.

This clone showed up just a few times. The chain combines TRBV12-3 or TRBV12-4 with TRBJ1-1; D is perhaps TRBD1 (5 bases). The CDR3 length is 11 residues. V dropped 6 bases and J dropped 11 bases, with 13 bases sitting between them. The CDR3 nucleotides are TGTGCCAGCAGACTTCAGGGCCAGGCTTTCTTT. This gives the protein CASRLQGQAFF.

In this sample, this clone turned up many times. The gene calls are TRBV3-1 (or the pseudogene TRBV3-2) and TRBJ2-7; possible D gene TRBD2, 7 bases. This CDR3 contains 13 residues. Germline CDR1 LGHDT, CDR2 YNNKEL (reference sequence). V was shortened by 6 bases and J by 3 bases, with 12 bases between the two germline ends. The CDR3 sequence is CASSWGGLYEQYF. DNA for the CDR3: TGTGCCAGCAGTTGGGGGGGGCTCTACGAGCAGTACTTC.

The genes are TRBV9 and TRBJ2-3; D may be TRBD2 (6 bases). The germline gives CDR1 SGDLS, CDR2 YYNGEE. This CDR3 contains 14 residues. V dropped 3 bases and J dropped 0 bases, with 8 bases sitting between them. CDR3 nucleotide sequence: TGTGCCAGCAGCGCCGGGACTAGCACAGATACGCAGTATTTT. This encodes CASSAGTSTDTQYF.

The chain has TRBV11-2 and TRBJ1-2; 9 positions match TRBD1. Germline-derived CDR1 and CDR2 are SGHAT and FQNNGV. V gave up 5 bases and J gave up 8 bases; unmatched junction bases: 9. The CDR3 is 14 residues long. The CDR3 DNA reads as TGTGCCAGCAGCCTGCAAACAGGGGGCGAGGGCTACACCTTC. Protein: CASSLQTGGEGYTF.

The V gene is TRBV14, the J gene TRBJ1-2; TRBD1 matches 7 bases. The CDR3 spans 14 residues. After removal of 4 bases from V and 2 bases from J, the junction contained 4 bases not matched to a gene. Germline CDR1 reads SGHDN; CDR2 reads FVKESK. The DNA of the CDR3 is TGTGCCAGCAGCCCATCGGGACAGAACTATGGCTACACCTTC. It specifies CASSPSGQNYGYTF.

CDR3 in amino acids: CASSLVRQGIGSPLHF. In DNA form, the CDR3 reads TGTGCCAGCAGCTTGGTCCGACAGGGGATCGGATCACCCCTCCACTTT. The genes are TRBV5-5 and TRBJ1-6; 8 nucleotides line up with TRBD1. The germline gives CDR1 SGHKS, CDR2 YYEKEE (reference sequence). V gave up 0 bases and J gave up 10 bases; unmatched junction bases: 9. CDR3 length equals 16 residues.

This chain uses TRBV9 with TRBJ2-5, with TRBD2 matching over 9 bases. The CDR3 extends over 16 amino acids. J lost 0 bases, V lost 3 bases, and 6 bases had no gene match. Germline V gene lookup returns CDR1 SGDLS and CDR2 YYNGEE. CDR3 coding DNA: TGTGCCAGCAGCGAGGGGAGCGGGGGGTACCAAGAGACCCAGTACTTC. Its protein is CASSEGSGGYQETQYF.